This entry is about one T cell receptor beta chain. The antigen is unknown. After isolation, RNA underwent reverse transcription to generate cDNA as the sequencing template. Clones were read by immunoSEQ multiplex PCR, and TCRdb kept only the in-frame ones, dropping some. The sample has about 210,000 clones, roughly 56% seen once. The entry originates in a study of CD8+ T cells in alopecia areata. At the level of the study: Patients took tofacitinib for 6 to 18 months, followed by 6 drug-free months. Study observations and caveats: Tofacitinib did not eliminate many expanded lesional clones from scalp or blood. Tofacitinib delivered significant drops in scalp clonality and in expanded CD8+ clones among the top 100. Elevated clonality characterized lesional scalp relative to normal scalp, particularly in alopecia totalis/universalis.

Trimming took 5 bases from V and 7 from J, leaving 15 bases between them. There are 15 residues in the CDR3. Germline V gene sequence: CDR1 MNHEY, CDR2 SVGAGI. Treatment defined: oral pan-JAK inhibitor, 5-10 mg twice daily. The TCR originated in a human donor with alopecia areata. The chain carries TRBV6-5 and TRBJ1-6, with no clear D. The sample in question was CD4+ T cells sorted from blood, obtained at week 4, from a patient treated with tofacitinib. CDR3 in DNA: TGTGCCAGCAGTGCCACGACTACCCGGAATTCACCCCTCCACTTT. It is translated as CASSATTTRNSPLHF.